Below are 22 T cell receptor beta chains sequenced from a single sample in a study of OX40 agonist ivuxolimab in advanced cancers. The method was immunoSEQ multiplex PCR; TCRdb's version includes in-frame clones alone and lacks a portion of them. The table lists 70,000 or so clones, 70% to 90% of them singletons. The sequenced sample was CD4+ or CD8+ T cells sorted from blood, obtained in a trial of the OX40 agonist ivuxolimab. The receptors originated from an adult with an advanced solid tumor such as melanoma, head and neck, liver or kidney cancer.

CDR3 in DNA: TGTGCCAGCAGCCCTATAGGACGGACACAAAATCAGCCCCAGCATTTT. As protein: CASSPIGRTQNQPQHF. The chain recombines TRBV27 with TRBJ1-5; D is possibly TRBD1 (5 bases). The CDR3 has 16 residues. The germline V gene has CDR1 MNHEY and CDR2 SMNVEV (reference sequence). Between the trimmed V and J ends, which lost 6 bases and 4 bases, there was a span of 19 bases.

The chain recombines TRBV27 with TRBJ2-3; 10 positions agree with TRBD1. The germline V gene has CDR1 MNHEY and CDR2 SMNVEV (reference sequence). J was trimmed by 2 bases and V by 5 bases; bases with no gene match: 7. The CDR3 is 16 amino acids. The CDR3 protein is CASSRGGQGFTDTQYF. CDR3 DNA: TGTGCCAGCAGTCGGGGGGGACAGGGGTTCACAGATACGCAGTATTTT.

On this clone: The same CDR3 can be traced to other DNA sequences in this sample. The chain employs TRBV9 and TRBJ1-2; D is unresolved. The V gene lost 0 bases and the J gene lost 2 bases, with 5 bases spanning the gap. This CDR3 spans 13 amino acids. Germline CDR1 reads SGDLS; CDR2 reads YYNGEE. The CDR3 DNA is TGTGCCAGCAGCGTAGATCGGAACTATGGCTACACCTTC. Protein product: CASSVDRNYGYTF.

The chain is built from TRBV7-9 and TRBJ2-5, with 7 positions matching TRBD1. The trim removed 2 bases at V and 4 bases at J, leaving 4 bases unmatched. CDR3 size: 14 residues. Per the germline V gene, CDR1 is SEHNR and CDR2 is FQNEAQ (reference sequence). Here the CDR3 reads CASSLRQGLETQYF. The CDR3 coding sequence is TGTGCCAGCAGCTTAAGACAGGGTCTAGAGACCCAGTACTTC.

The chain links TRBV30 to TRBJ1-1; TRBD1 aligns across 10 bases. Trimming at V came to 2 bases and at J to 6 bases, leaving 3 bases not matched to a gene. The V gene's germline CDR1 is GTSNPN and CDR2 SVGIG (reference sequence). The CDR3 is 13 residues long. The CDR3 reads CAWSSDRGAEAFF. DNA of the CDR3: TGTGCCTGGAGTTCGGACAGGGGGGCTGAAGCTTTCTTT. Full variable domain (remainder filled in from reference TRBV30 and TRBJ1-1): SQTIHQWPATLVQPVGSPLSLECTVEGTSNPNLYWYRQAAGRGLQLLFYSVGIGQISSEVPQNLSASRPQDRQFILSSKKLLLSDSGFYLCAWSSDRGAEAFFGQGTRLTVV.

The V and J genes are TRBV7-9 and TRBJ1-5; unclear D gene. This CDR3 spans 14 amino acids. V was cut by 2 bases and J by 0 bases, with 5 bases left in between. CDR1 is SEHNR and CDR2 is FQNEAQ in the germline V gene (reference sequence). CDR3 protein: CASSLQLSNQPQHF. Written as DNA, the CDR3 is TGTGCCAGCAGCTTACAGCTTAGCAATCAGCCCCAGCATTTT.

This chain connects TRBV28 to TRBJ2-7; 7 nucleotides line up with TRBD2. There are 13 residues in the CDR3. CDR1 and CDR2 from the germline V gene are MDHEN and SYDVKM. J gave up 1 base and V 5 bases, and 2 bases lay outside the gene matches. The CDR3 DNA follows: TGTGCCAGCAGTCCGGGGGGTTCCTACGAGCAGTACTTC. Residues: CASSPGGSYEQYF.

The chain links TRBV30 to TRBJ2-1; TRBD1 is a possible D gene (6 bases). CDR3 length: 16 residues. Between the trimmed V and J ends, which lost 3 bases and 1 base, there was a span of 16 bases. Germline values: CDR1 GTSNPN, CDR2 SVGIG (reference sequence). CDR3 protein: CAWRAVGRGSYNEQFF. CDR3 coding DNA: TGTGCCTGGAGGGCAGTGGGCAGGGGATCCTACAATGAGCAGTTCTTC. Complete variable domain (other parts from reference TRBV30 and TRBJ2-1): SQTIHQWPATLVQPVGSPLSLECTVEGTSNPNLYWYRQAAGRGLQLLFYSVGIGQISSEVPQNLSASRPQDRQFILSSKKLLLSDSGFYLCAWRAVGRGSYNEQFFGPGTRLTVL.

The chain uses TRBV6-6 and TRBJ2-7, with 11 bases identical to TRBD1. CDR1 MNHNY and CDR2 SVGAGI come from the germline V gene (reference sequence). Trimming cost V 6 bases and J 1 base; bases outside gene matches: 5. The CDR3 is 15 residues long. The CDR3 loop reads CASRPGQGASYEQYF. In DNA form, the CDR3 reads TGTGCCAGCAGACCCGGACAGGGGGCATCCTACGAGCAGTACTTC.

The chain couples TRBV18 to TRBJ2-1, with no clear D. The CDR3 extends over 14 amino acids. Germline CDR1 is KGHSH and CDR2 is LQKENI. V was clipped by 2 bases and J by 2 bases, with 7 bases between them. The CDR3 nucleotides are TGTGCCAGCTCACCAGGGGAAGCCTACAATGAGCAGTTCTTC. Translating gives CASSPGEAYNEQFF. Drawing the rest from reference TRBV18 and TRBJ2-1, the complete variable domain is NAGVMQNPRHLVRRRGQEARLRCSPMKGHSHVYWYRQLPEEGLKFMVYLQKENIIDESGMPKERFSAEFPKEGPSILRIQQVVRGDSAAYFCASSPGEAYNEQFFGPGTRLTVL.

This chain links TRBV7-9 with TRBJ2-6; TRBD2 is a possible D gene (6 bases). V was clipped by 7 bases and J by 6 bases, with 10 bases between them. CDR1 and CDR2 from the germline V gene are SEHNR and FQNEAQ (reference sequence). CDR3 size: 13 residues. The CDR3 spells CASTRGEANVLTF. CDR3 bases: TGTGCCAGCACCCGCGGGGAGGCCAACGTCCTGACTTTC. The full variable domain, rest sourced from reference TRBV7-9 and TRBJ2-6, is DTGVSQNPRHKITKRGQNVTFRCDPISEHNRLYWYRQTLGQGPEFLTYFQNEAQLEKSRLLSDRFSAERPKGSFSTLEIQRTEQGDSAMYLCASTRGEANVLTFGAGSRLTVL.

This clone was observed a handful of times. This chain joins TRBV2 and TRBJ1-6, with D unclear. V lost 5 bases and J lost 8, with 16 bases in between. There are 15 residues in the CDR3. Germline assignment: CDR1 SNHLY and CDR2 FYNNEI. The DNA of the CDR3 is TGTGCCAGCAGTTTTCCCCTGGGGAGGGATTCACCCCTCCACTTT. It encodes CASSFPLGRDSPLHF.

The chain's CDR3 is CASSSGGTGLKPQHF. CDR3 DNA: TGTGCCAGCAGCTCGGGGGGCACAGGACTTAAACCCCAGCATTTT. The genes are TRBV5-6 and TRBJ1-5, with D perhaps matching TRBD1 (6 bases). With 3 bases removed from V and 10 bases from J, the gap between germline ends came to 20 bases. Germline V gene data show CDR1 as SGHDT and CDR2 as YYEEEE. CDR3 size: 15 residues.

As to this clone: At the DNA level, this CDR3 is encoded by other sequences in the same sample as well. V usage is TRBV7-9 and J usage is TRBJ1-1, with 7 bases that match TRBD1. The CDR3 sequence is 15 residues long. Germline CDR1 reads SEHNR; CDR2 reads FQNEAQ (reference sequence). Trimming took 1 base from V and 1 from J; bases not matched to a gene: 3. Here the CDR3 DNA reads TGTGCCAGCAGCTTAGTGGCAGGGGGGAACACTGAAGCTTTCTTT. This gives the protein CASSLVAGGNTEAFF.

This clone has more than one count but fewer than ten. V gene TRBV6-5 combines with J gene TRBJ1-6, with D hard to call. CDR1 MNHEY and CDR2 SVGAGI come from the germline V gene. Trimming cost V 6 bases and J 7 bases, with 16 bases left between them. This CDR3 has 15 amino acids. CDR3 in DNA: TGTGCCAGCAGCCGGGCCCAAACGGGGAATTCACCCCTCCACTTT. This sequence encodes CASSRAQTGNSPLHF.

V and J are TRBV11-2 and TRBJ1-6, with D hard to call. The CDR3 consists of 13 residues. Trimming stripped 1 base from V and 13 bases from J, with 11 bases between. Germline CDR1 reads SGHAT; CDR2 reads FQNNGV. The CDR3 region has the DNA TGTGCCAGCAGCTTAGGAGCAATTCATCCCCTCCACTTT. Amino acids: CASSLGAIHPLHF.

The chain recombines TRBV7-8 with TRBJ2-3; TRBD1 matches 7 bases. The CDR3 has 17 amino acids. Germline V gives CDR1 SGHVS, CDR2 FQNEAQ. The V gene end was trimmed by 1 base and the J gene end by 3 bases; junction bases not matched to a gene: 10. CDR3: CASSLGYRGRYTDTQYF. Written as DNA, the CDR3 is TGTGCCAGCAGCTTAGGTTACAGGGGACGGTATACAGATACGCAGTATTTT.

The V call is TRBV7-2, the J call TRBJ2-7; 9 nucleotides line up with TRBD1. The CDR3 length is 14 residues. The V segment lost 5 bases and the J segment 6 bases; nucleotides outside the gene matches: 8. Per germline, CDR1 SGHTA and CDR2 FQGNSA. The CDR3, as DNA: TGTGCCAGCAGCCGCCAGGACAGGGGCGGCGAGCAGTACTTC. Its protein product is CASSRQDRGGEQYF.

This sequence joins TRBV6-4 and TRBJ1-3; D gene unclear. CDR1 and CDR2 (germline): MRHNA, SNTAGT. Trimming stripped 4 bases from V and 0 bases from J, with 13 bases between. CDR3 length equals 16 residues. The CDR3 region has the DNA TGTGCCAGCAGTGCCTTTCCACATAGCTCTGGAAACACCATATATTTT. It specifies CASSAFPHSSGNTIYF.

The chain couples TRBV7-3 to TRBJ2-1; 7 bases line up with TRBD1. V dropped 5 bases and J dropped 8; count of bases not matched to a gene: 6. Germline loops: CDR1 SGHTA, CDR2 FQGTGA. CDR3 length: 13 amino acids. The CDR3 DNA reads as TGTGCCAGCAGCCGCTGGACAGGCTATGAGCAGTTCTTC. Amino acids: CASSRWTGYEQFF.

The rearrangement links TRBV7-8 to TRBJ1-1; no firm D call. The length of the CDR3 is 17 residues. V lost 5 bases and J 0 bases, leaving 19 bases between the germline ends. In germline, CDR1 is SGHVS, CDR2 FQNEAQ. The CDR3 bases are TGTGCCAGCAGCCTCCTACGGGGAGACCTTATGAACACTGAAGCTTTCTTT. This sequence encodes CASSLLRGDLMNTEAFF.

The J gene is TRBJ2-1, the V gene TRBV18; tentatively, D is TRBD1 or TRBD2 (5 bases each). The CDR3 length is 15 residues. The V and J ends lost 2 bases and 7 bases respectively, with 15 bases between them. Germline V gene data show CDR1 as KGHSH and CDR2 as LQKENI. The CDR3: CASSPSRELVNEQFF. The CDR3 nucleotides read TGTGCCAGCTCACCAAGCAGGGAGTTAGTAAATGAGCAGTTCTTC.